The text below deals with one T cell receptor (beta chain). These data come from a study of blood T cell repertoires in COVID-19. Study overall: Spain, Italy and the United States supplied samples that represented acute and convalescent COVID-19.

The data were produced by immunoSEQ multiplex PCR, yet TCRdb's version contains in-frame clones alone and is incomplete. The repertoire consists of roughly 300,000 clones, with 70% to 90% occurring once and the leading ten covering roughly 10%. From germline, CDR1 is GTSNPN and CDR2 SVGIG (reference sequence). V gave up 6 bases and J gave up 5 bases; unmatched junction bases: 6. This CDR3 has 13 residues. Sequences were obtained from PBMCs or T cells enriched from blood (not recorded which). The chain carries TRBV30 and TRBJ1-1; TRBD1 agrees at 10 bases. The source of this sequence is a woman younger than 30 who had recovered from COVID-19. CDR3 residues: CACPGQGWTEAFF. The CDR3 DNA reads TGTGCCTGTCCGGGACAGGGGTGGACTGAAGCTTTCTTT.